This T cell receptor (beta chain) comes out of a study of cytomegalovirus exposure and HLA in healthy donors (dated by TCRdb to between 2016 and 2019). About the full investigation: According to an earlier analysis of around 600 of the donors, 150 million to 200 million T cells yielded 117 million unique TCR beta sequences and more than 250 Gb of sequence data. An early release covering about 600 HLA-typed donors comprised about 320 gigabases of sequencing data and approximately 80 million unique TCR sequences. Of the roughly 400 genotyped donors, 81% fell in the genetic ancestry cluster associated with self-reported Caucasian donors. The aim of the study was to test whether cataloging public T cell receptors could identify signatures of past pathogen exposure. The study used immunosequencing to profile the T cell repertoires of several hundred subjects and linked those repertoires to cytomegalovirus serostatus. Besides the first cohort of roughly 660 subjects, a separate validation cohort made up of some 110 different subjects was used. To predict cytomegalovirus infection status, the study combined high-throughput TCR immunosequencing, statistical association of individual TCRs with disease status, and machine learning. A later analysis re-analyzed previously published TCR beta repertoires from 600 to 850 donors and added high-resolution HLA genotyping to study TCR occurrence patterns. Rather than drawing on any new phenotypic data, the later analysis identified candidate immune exposures from TCR beta sequences and the way those sequences occurred across donors. An earlier analysis of fewer than 700 of the donors applied high-throughput TCR beta sequencing to assess whether each TCR beta V gene segment acted as functional or pseudogenic. Alongside the repertoire data, information on donor age, sex, ethnicity and CMV serostatus was compiled. A later genetic analysis took genome-wide SNP genotypes for about 55% of the roughly 700 donors and used that subset as a discovery cohort. Every repertoire in the discovery cohort had been generated on one and the same sequencing platform. Both class I and class II loci were covered by HLA typing, at four-digit resolution. The number of typed donors differed by locus: roughly 629-640 for A, B, C, DRB1 and DQB1; some 500 for DQA1; approximately 600 for DPA1; and 400 to 480 for DPB1. About five DR-DQ haplotypes were handled as single units for association and clustering, since linkage in the cohort was strong. On average, around 240,000 unique TCR beta nucleotide sequences were sequenced per donor among fewer than 500 genotyped donors of the cohort, with roughly a sixth of those sequences being non-productive. Summary of the overall study and its limitations: In an earlier analysis of some 500 of the donors, most TCR beta V segments were observed in productive rearrangements about 87% or about 30% of the time, broadly matching IMGT annotations. According to the authors, the approach could potentially be generalized to other disease states and immunological phenotypes. Only TCR beta chains were sequenced in this cohort, and the absence of alpha or paired-chain data limited detectable features. A few of the identified cytomegalovirus-associated TCR beta chains were confirmed in vitro to be specific for cytomegalovirus antigens. Cytomegalovirus status was reported to be diagnosed by the classifier with high specificity and sensitivity in both the original and validation cohorts. The sequencing pipeline was judged likely to have produced a cluster of highly shared sequence variants as a technical artifact. Roughly uniform sequencing depth across donors was assumed in presence/absence analyses, although this assumption may not hold. According to a later analysis, parvovirus B19, influenza, CMV and Epstein-Barr virus appeared linked to several top co-occurrence clusters. Linkage disequilibrium might explain the correlated functional status among segregating V segments, but an unknown experimental factor could not be excluded. In a later analysis, HLA-associated TCR beta chains were found to be more clonally expanded and to have lower generation probabilities than equally common non-associated chains. Strong co-occurrence of HLA alleles, especially DR and DQ, made assigning TCR associations to individual alleles difficult. In a later analysis, TCR association rates were found to vary across HLA loci, with the most associated TCRs seen for DRB1 alleles and the fewest for HLA-C alleles. A later analysis found that most CMV-associated TCR beta chains appeared HLA-restricted, with HLA associations seemingly driven largely by CMV exposure. Because counts were too low, about 18 rarely observed V segments, including chromosome 9 orphons, were left out of the earlier analysis of 587 of the donors. In a later genetic analysis, a missense DCLRE1C variant was associated with V-gene and J-gene trimming of TCR beta chains, and the association was replicated in an independent cohort. According to a later genetic analysis, donors in an Asian-associated ancestry cluster had fewer N-insertions in productive TCRs than the approximately 650-donor mean. CMV serostatus was the only immune exposure information available for the cohort. Because HLA typing was missing for some donors at each locus, association tests included only the typed subset. At a false discovery rate of 0.05, a later analysis linked 16,000 or so TCR beta sequences to specific HLA alleles. A further reported finding was that TCR beta sequences accurately predicted the HLA-A and HLA-B alleles for most subjects in the first cohort. Some IMGT-functional V segments, including TRBV6-2 and TRBV6-3, could not be told apart with the 87-base-pair reads, so those segments were excluded. The study gave a list of 150 to 200 TCR beta chains associated with cytomegalovirus. Across donors, most TCR sequences were observed very rarely, whereas some public TCRs were present in many individuals.

In total, approximately 610 healthy bone marrow donors made up the cohort. All cohort members were sampled while nominally healthy, although unrecorded immune exposures were likely present. The donor tested CMV seropositive, placing the donor among the 250 to 300 seropositive members of the cohort. A peripheral blood sample was provided by each donor, and peripheral blood mononuclear cells were used for TCR beta sequencing. The Qiagen DNeasy Blood Extraction Kit was used to extract genomic DNA from the blood cell samples. The library was generated by the immunoSEQ multiplex PCR assay. For the multiplex PCR, a mixture combining 60 forward primers for TCR Vbeta segments and 13 reverse primers for TCR Jbeta segments was used. The CDR3 region of rearranged TCR beta genes was amplified from genomic DNA with a multiplex PCR assay. The Illumina HiSeq System was used to sequence the amplified TCR beta libraries as 87-base-pair reads. Per the source publication's procedure: Across the 700 or so repertoires, a later analysis counted some 80 million unique TCR beta chains, roughly 11 million of which were shared by at least two donors. A nearest-neighbor algorithm error-corrected the raw reads and collapsed the reads into unique sequences, merging closely related sequences to remove PCR and sequencing errors. Alignment of CDR3 sequences to IMGT reference sequences was used to assign V, D and J gene segments. For a sequence to be retained, at least a six-nucleotide match to both a V gene segment and a J gene segment was required. A rearrangement counted as productive if the CDR3 had no stop codons and remained in frame with V and J, and every other rearrangement counted as non-productive. Following IMGT convention, CDR3 was defined as the stretch from the second conserved V-encoded cysteine to the conserved J-encoded phenylalanine. The earlier analysis of about 610 of the donors excluded any sequence lacking an unambiguous match to a single V gene segment. In an earlier analysis of approximately 590 of the donors, a V segment was called functional when productive rearrangements were above 56.7%, and segregating when the standard deviation between donors exceeded 5%. A statistical classification framework was developed to diagnose cytomegalovirus status using the catalog of TCR beta chain sequences. In a later analysis, V and J genes were assigned by comparing TCR nucleotide sequences against IMGT/GENE-DB human TR gene sequences. In a later analysis, CDR3 sequences and most-parsimonious VDJ recombination scenarios were assigned using the TCRdist pipeline. In a later analysis, each TCR beta chain was defined by its CDR3 amino acid sequence together with its V-gene family, and reads without a unique V-gene family were excluded. In a later analysis, 450 to 600 highly shared, low-generation-probability nucleotide sequences were removed to address suspected cross-contamination and a sequencing artifact. In a later analysis, a clonal expansion index was calculated for each public chain from normalized within-repertoire ranks of inferred template counts. A later analysis computed generation probabilities with a VDJ recombination model fitted to out-of-frame rearrangements, and checked the results against IGoR. In a later analysis, TCR-TCR, TCR-HLA and TCR-CMV co-occurrence was scored with hypergeometric tests, and a repertoire-size bias correction was applied to TCR pairs. In a later analysis, false discovery rates were estimated by permuting HLA or CMV assignments 20 times. In a later analysis, co-occurring TCRs were grouped with DBSCAN, and TCRdist sequence similarity was added when clustering was performed within HLA-allele-positive subsets. Repertoires with fewer than 30,000 or more than 120,000 public chains, plus five repertoires with anomalous nucleotide sharing, were excluded from co-occurrence clustering. TCRdb stores this immuneACCESS table with in-frame sequences only. Part of the clones is absent; in the studies checked, under half of the shortfall reflects unresolved V genes, and no reason is known for the rest. V and J calls and clone size are as listed in that table; D and trimming were resolved from the DNA. Across this sample there are about 180,000 clones, with about 80% seen only once. 3.7% of the sample comes from the top ten.

The CDR3 runs 15 amino acids, cysteine and phenylalanine included. Only the CDR3 portion is preserved as DNA: 45 bases, with reading frame beginning at the first base. V is shortened by 10 bases, J by 0 bases, and the region joining them spans 16 bases. Based on the germline V gene (reference sequence), the CDR1 and CDR2 sequences are LNHDA and SQIVND. There are a few counts of this clone. The antigen this receptor binds is unknown. One base away there is no much larger clone; base qualities are not given. The chain was built from TRBV19 and TRBJ1-3; TRBD1 could be the D gene, as 6 bases match. Sequencing used PBMCs. The receptor's source is a woman in her sixties or seventies in good health and CMV-seropositive. DNA sequence: TGTGCCACTTTTTCAGGGGCGCCCTCTGGAAACACCATATATTTT. It encodes CATFSGAPSGNTIYF.